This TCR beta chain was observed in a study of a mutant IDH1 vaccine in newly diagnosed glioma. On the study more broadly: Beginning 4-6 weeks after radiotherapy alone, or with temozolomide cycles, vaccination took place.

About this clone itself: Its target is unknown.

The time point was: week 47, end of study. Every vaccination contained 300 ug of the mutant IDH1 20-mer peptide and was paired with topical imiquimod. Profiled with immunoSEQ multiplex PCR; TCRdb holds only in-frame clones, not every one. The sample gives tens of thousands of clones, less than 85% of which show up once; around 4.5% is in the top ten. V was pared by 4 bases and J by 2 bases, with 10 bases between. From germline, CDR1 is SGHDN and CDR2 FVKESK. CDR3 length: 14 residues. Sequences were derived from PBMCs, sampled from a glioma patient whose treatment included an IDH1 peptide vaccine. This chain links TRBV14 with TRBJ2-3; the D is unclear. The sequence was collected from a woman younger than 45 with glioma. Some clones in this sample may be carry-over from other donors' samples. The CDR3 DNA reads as TGTGCCAGCAGCCCCATAGAAAACACAGATACGCAGTATTTT. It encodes CASSPIENTDTQYF.